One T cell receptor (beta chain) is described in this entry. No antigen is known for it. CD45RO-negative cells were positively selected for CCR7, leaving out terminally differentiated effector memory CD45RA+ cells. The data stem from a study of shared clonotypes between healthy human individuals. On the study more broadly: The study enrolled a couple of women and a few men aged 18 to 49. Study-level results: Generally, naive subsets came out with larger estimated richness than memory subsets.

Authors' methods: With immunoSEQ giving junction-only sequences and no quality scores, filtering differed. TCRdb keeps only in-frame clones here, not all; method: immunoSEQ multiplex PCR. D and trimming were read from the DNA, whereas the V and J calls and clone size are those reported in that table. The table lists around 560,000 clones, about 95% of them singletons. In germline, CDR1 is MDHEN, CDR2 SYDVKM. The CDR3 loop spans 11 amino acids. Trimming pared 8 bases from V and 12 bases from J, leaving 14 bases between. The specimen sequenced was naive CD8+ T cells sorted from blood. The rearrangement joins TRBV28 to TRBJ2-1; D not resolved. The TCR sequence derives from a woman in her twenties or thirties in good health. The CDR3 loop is CASFLNGRQFF. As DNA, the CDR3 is TGTGCCAGCTTCCTCAACGGTAGGCAGTTCTTC.